Sequencing of this TCR beta chain was carried out in a study of blood T cell repertoires in COVID-19. About the study: Sites across the United States, Italy and Spain contributed samples from acute and convalescent COVID-19. T cells, B-cell-depleted T cells, or PBMCs provided the cDNA or gDNA that served as material.

Trimming shortened V by 1 base and J by 5 bases, and 21 bases separated the two germline ends. This CDR3 contains 17 residues. Germline lookup yields CDR1 MGHRA and CDR2 YSYEKL. How the authors handled the data: Amplification of reference gene primers provided the estimated nucleated cell counts. Some clones are missing from TCRdb's copy, which holds only in-frame ones; the method was immunoSEQ multiplex PCR. V, J and clone size are taken as reported in that table, and D and trimming were inferred from the DNA itself. The table records about 45,000 clones, about 90% of them present only once. Sequencing was performed on peripheral blood. V usage is TRBV4-1 and J usage is TRBJ2-7; perhaps TRBD1 as D (5 bases). This clonotype originated in a human donor in a cohort sampled during active COVID-19. The CDR3 protein is CASSQVASTRTSDEQYF. The DNA for the CDR3 is TGCGCCAGCAGCCAAGTCGCATCGACTCGGACAAGTGACGAGCAGTACTTC.